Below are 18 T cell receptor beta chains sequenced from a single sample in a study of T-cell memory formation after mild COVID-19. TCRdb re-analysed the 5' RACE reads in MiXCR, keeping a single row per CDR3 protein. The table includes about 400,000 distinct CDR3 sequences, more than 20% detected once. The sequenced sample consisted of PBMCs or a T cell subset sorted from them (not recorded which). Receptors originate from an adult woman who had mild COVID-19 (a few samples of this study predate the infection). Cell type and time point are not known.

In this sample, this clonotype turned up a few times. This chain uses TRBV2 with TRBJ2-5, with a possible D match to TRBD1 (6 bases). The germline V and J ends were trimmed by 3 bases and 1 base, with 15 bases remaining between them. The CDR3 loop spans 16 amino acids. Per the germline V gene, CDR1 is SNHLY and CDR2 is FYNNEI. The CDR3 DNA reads TGTGCCAGCAGTGACCCTACACAGGGCCGCCAAGAGACCCAGTACTTC. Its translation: CASSDPTQGRQETQYF.

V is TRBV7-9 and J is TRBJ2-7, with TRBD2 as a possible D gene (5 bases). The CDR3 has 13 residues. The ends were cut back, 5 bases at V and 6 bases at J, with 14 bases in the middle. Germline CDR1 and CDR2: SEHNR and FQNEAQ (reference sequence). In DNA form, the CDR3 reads TGTGCCAGCAGCCCTAGAGGGCAGCTCGAGCAGTACTTC. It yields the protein CASSPRGQLEQYF.

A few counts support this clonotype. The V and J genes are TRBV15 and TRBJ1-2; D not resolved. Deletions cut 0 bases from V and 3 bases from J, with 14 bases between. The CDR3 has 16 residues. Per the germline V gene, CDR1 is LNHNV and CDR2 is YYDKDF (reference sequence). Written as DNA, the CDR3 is TGTGCCACCAGCAGAGACCGTCCTGCGGGTGACTATGGCTACACCTTC. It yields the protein CATSRDRPAGDYGYTF.

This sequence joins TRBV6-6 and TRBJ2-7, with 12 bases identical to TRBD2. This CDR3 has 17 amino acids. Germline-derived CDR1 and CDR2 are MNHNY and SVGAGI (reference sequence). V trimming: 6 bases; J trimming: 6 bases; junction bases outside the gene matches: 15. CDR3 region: CASSRTSGKGGALEQYF. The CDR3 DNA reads TGTGCCAGCAGCCGGACTAGCGGGAAGGGTGGCGCGCTCGAGCAGTACTTC.

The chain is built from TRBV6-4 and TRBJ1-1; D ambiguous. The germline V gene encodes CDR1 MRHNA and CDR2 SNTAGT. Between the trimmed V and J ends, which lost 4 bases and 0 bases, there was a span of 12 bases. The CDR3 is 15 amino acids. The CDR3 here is CASSVTLLLNTEAFF. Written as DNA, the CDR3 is TGTGCCAGCAGTGTGACACTTCTCCTGAACACTGAAGCTTTCTTT.

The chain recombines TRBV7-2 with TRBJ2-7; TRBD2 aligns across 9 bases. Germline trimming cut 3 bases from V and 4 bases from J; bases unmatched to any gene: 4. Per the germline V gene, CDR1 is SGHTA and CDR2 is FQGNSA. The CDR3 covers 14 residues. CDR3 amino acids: CASSFLAGIYEQYF. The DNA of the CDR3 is TGTGCCAGCAGCTTCCTAGCGGGGATATACGAGCAGTACTTC.

CDR3 sequence reads: CASRSTTDSFYKNIQYF. CDR3 nucleotide sequence: TGTGCCAGCAGATCGACAACGGACAGTTTTTACAAAAACATTCAGTACTTC. V usage is TRBV7-8 and J usage is TRBJ2-4; D possibly corresponds to TRBD1 (6 bases). This CDR3 has 17 residues. Trimming cost V 6 bases and J 3 bases, with 21 bases left between them. Germline loops: CDR1 SGHVS, CDR2 FQNEAQ. Together with reference TRBV7-8 and TRBJ2-4, the CDR3 gives the full variable domain: GAGVSQSPRYKVAKRGQDVALRCDPISGHVSLFWYQQALGQGPEFLTYFQNEAQLDKSGLPSDRFFAERPEGSVSTLKIQRTQQEDSAVYLCASRSTTDSFYKNIQYFGAGTRLSVL.

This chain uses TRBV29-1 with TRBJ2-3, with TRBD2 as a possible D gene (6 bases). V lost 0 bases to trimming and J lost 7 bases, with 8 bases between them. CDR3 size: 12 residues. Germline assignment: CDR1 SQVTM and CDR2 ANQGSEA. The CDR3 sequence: CSVEDGTYTQYF. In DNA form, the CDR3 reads TGCAGCGTTGAAGACGGGACTTATACGCAGTATTTT.

Written as DNA, the CDR3 is TGTGCCAGCAGTCCGCAGGGTACAACTAATGAAAAACTGTTTTTT. Its translation is CASSPQGTTNEKLFF. V is TRBV25-1 and J is TRBJ1-4, with D possibly TRBD1 on 5 matching bases. The CDR3 loop spans 15 amino acids. In germline, CDR1 is MGHDK, CDR2 SYGVNS. The V end lost 5 bases, the J end lost 0 bases, and 10 bases lay between the germline ends.

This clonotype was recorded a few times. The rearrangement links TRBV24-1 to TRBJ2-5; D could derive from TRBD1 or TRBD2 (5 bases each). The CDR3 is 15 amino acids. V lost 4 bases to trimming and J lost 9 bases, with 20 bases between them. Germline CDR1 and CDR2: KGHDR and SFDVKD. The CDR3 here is CATSDTGRPLEAQYF. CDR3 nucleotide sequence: TGTGCCACCAGTGACACGGGACGGCCTCTGGAGGCCCAGTACTTC.

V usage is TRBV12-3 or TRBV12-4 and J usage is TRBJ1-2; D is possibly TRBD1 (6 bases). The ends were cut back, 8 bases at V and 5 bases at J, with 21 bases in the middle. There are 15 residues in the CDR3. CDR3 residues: CASSARKQGIYGYTF. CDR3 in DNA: TGTGCCAGCTCGGCCCGAAAACAGGGAATATATGGCTACACCTTC.

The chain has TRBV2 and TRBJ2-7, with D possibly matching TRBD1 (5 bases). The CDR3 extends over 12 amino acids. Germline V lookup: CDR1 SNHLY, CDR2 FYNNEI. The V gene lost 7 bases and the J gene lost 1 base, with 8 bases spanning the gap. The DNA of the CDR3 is TGTGCCAGCATGAGACAGTCCTACGAGCAGTACTTC. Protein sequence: CASMRQSYEQYF.

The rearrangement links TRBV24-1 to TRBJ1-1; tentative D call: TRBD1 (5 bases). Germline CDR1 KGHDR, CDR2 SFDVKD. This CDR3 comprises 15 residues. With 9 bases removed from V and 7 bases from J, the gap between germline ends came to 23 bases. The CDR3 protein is CATGGGGGSHDEAFF. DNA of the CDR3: TGTGCCACCGGTGGGGGAGGCGGTTCACATGATGAAGCTTTCTTT.

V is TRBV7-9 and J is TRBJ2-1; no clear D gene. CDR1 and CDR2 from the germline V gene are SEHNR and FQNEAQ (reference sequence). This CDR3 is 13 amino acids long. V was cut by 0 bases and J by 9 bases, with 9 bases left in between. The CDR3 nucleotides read TGTGCCAGCAGCTTAGCGTCGTATCCTGAGCAGTTCTTC. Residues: CASSLASYPEQFF. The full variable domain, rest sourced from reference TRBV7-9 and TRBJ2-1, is DTGVSQNPRHKITKRGQNVTFRCDPISEHNRLYWYRQTLGQGPEFLTYFQNEAQLEKSRLLSDRFSAERPKGSFSTLEIQRTEQGDSAMYLCASSLASYPEQFFGPGTRLTVL.

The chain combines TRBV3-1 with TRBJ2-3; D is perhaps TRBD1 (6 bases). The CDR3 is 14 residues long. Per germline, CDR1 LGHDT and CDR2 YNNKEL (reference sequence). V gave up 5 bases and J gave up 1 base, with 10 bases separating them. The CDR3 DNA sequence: TGTGCCAGCAGCTTCCGACAGGGCACAGATACGCAGTATTTT. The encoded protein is CASSFRQGTDTQYF.

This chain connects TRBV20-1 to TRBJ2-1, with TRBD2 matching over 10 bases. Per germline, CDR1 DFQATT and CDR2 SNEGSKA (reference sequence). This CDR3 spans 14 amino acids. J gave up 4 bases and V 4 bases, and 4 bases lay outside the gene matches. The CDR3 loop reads CSAIGLADYNEQFF. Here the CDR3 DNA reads TGCAGTGCTATAGGACTAGCGGATTACAATGAGCAGTTCTTC.

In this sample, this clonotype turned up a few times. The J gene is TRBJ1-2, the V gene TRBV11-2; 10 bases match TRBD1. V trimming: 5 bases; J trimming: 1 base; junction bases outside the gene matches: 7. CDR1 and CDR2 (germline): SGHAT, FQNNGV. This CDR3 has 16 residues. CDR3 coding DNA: TGTGCCAGCAGCCACCCCGGGACAGGGGTTAACTATGGCTACACCTTC. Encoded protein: CASSHPGTGVNYGYTF.

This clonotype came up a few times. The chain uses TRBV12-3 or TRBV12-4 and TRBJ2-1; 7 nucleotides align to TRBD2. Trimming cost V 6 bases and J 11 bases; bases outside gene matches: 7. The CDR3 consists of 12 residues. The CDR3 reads CASSSTRGKQFF. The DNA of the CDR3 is TGTGCCAGCAGCTCCACGCGGGGGAAGCAGTTCTTC.